The 18 T cell receptor beta chains below were found in one sample sequenced in a study of beta chain features in type 1 diabetes. Regarding the study as a whole: Type 1 diabetes patients had TCRB CDR3s that were shorter (moderately but significantly so) in all four CD4+ subsets.

No antigen has been identified for these receptors. The whole isolated RNA underwent reverse transcription, so sequencing captured expressed TCRB transcripts. Profiled with immunoSEQ multiplex PCR; TCRdb holds only in-frame clones, not every one. This table holds some 640,000 clones, more than 12% found once. Sequenced material: naive CD4+ T cells from blood. All receptors derive from a man aged 18 to 29 with type 1 diabetes.

V is TRBV25-1 and J is TRBJ1-4; 7 bases are shared with TRBD1. The germline gives CDR1 MGHDK, CDR2 SYGVNS. V lost 5 bases and J lost 8; bases outside the gene matches: 5. The CDR3 consists of 13 residues. CDR3 loop: CASSRGPGEKLFF. In nucleotides, the CDR3 is TGTGCCAGCAGTAGGGGGCCGGGGGAAAAACTGTTTTTT.

The genes are TRBV6-6 and TRBJ2-5, with 9 positions matching TRBD1. The junction had 4 bases not matched to a gene; V was cut back by 5 bases and J by 3 bases. The length of the CDR3 is 14 residues. The germline gives CDR1 MNHNY, CDR2 SVGAGI (reference sequence). The CDR3 region is CASSPRDREETQYF. The DNA for the CDR3 is TGTGCCAGCAGTCCGCGGGACAGGGAAGAGACCCAGTACTTC.

The chain carries TRBV18 and TRBJ1-1; D is possibly TRBD1 (6 bases). CDR1 is KGHSH and CDR2 is LQKENI in the germline V gene. This CDR3 is built from 16 residues. Trimming took 1 base from V and 4 from J, leaving 16 bases between them. DNA for the CDR3: TGTGCCAGCTCACCACGTCTCAGGGGAAGGAGCACTGAAGCTTTCTTT. This codes for CASSPRLRGRSTEAFF.

This clone was found a few times. The chain links TRBV5-6 to TRBJ2-3, with 9 bases lining up with TRBD1. Germline trimming cut 4 bases from V and 10 bases from J; bases unmatched to any gene: 1. CDR1 is SGHDT, CDR2 YYEEEE, per germline. The CDR3 extends over 11 amino acids. CDR3 coding DNA: TGTGCCAGCAGCCGGGACAGGGCGCAGTATTTT. Its protein is CASSRDRAQYF.

V is TRBV2 and J is TRBJ1-4, with unresolved D. The CDR3 extends over 15 amino acids. Germline assignment: CDR1 SNHLY and CDR2 FYNNEI. The V and J ends lost 8 bases and 6 bases respectively, with 19 bases between them. Here the CDR3 DNA reads TGTGCCAGCGTCTTCAGTGGAGGGATGTATGAAAAACTGTTTTTT. Protein: CASVFSGGMYEKLFF.

The chain joins TRBV11-2 to TRBJ2-1; 9 nucleotides line up with TRBD2. The length of the CDR3 is 15 residues. The V gene's germline CDR1 is SGHAT and CDR2 FQNNGV. Trimming at V came to 5 bases and at J to 4 bases, leaving 6 bases not matched to a gene. The CDR3 is CASSPNAGGYNEQFF. CDR3 coding DNA: TGTGCCAGCAGCCCGAACGCGGGAGGGTACAATGAGCAGTTCTTC.

V gene TRBV2 combines with J gene TRBJ1-6, with a tentative D call TRBD1 (5 bases). The length of the CDR3 is 13 residues. V dropped 6 bases and J dropped 7 bases, with 10 bases sitting between them. Germline V gives CDR1 SNHLY, CDR2 FYNNEI. DNA for the CDR3: TGTGCCAGCAGAGGGGACGGGAATTCACCCCTCCACTTT. Protein sequence: CASRGDGNSPLHF.

This clone has only a few counts. V and J are TRBV5-1 and TRBJ2-1; a possible D gene is TRBD2 (6 bases). The CDR3 sequence is 13 residues long. Looked up from germline, CDR1 is SGHRS and CDR2 is YFSETQ. V lost 0 bases and J 5 bases, leaving 6 bases between the germline ends. The CDR3 DNA reads TGCGCCAGCAGCTTGGGGACTAACAATGAGCAGTTCTTC. It is translated as CASSLGTNNEQFF.

The chain combines TRBV11-2 with TRBJ1-5; 7 bases agree with TRBD1. The V segment lost 6 bases and the J segment 4 bases; nucleotides outside the gene matches: 3. The CDR3 runs 13 residues. Germline values: CDR1 SGHAT, CDR2 FQNNGV. The DNA of the CDR3 is TGTGCCAGCAGAAGGACAGGTAATCAGCCCCAGCATTTT. Translating gives CASRRTGNQPQHF.

This clone was observed a handful of times. In the same sample, other DNA sequences code for this CDR3. The chain couples TRBV10-3 to TRBJ2-5; D remains unclear. In germline, CDR1 is ENHRY, CDR2 SYGVKD. This CDR3 comprises 11 residues. V lost 0 bases to trimming and J lost 5 bases, with 1 base between them. The chain's CDR3 is CAISESETQYF. CDR3 sequence (DNA): TGTGCCATCAGTGAGTCGGAGACCCAGTACTTC.

This chain uses TRBV4-2 with TRBJ1-3; D perhaps matches TRBD1 (6 bases). The CDR3 length is 15 residues. Germline CDR1 LGHNA, CDR2 YNFKEQ. With 4 bases removed from V and 3 bases from J, the gap between germline ends came to 13 bases. The CDR3 here is CASSPWHRDGNTIYF. The DNA of the CDR3 is TGTGCCAGCAGCCCGTGGCACAGGGATGGAAACACCATATATTTT.

The chain recombines TRBV11-2 with TRBJ2-3; TRBD1 matches at 10 bases. Trimming cost V 5 bases and J 2 bases; bases outside gene matches: 7. Germline V CDR1 and CDR2: SGHAT, FQNNGV. The CDR3 runs to 16 residues. As DNA, the CDR3 is TGTGCCAGCAGCGCCTGGACAGGGGGTGACACAGATACGCAGTATTTT. Protein product: CASSAWTGGDTDTQYF.

This chain joins TRBV5-4 and TRBJ2-7; D ambiguous. Looked up from germline, CDR1 is SGHNT and CDR2 is YYREEE (reference sequence). The V end was cut by 4 bases, the J end by 0 bases, with 5 bases between. The CDR3 spans 12 residues. CDR3 bases: TGTGCCAGCAGCGTGAGCTCCTACGAGCAGTACTTC. Amino acids: CASSVSSYEQYF.

This clone came up a few times. This rearrangement joins TRBV28 to TRBJ2-6; D is unclear. V was cut by 3 bases and J by 5 bases, with 2 bases left in between. Germline lookup yields CDR1 MDHEN and CDR2 SYDVKM. This CDR3 is 12 amino acids long. The CDR3 sequence is CASSLWANVLTF. CDR3 in DNA: TGTGCCAGCAGTTTGTGGGCCAACGTCCTGACTTTC.

This clone was counted a few times. The chain recombines TRBV10-3 with TRBJ2-1, with 15 bases matching TRBD2. V lost 6 bases and J lost 6; bases outside the gene matches: 12. CDR1 is ENHRY, CDR2 SYGVKD, per germline. The CDR3 runs 18 residues. CDR3 sequence reads: CAIRLGLAGGPRSNEQFF. The CDR3 DNA is TGTGCCATCAGACTCGGACTAGCGGGAGGGCCTCGATCCAATGAGCAGTTCTTC.

The chain couples TRBV6-6 to TRBJ1-2; D call uncertain. The CDR3 is 11 amino acids. Germline V gives CDR1 MNHNY, CDR2 SVGAGI (reference sequence). Trimming took 5 bases from V and 8 from J, leaving 9 bases between them. This CDR3 reads CASSPPAGYTF. The CDR3 DNA reads TGTGCCAGCAGTCCCCCAGCCGGCTACACCTTC.

V gene TRBV19 combines with J gene TRBJ1-2; TRBD1 matches 7 bases. Losses at the gene ends were 7 bases for V and 6 bases for J; bases not matched to a gene: 14. The CDR3 loop spans 15 amino acids. Germline lookup yields CDR1 LNHDA and CDR2 SQIVND (reference sequence). Here the CDR3 DNA reads TGTGCCAGTATTCCCTTAGGGGGCGTCGAACATGGCTACACCTTC. Translating gives CASIPLGGVEHGYTF.

This clone was observed a few times. J is TRBJ2-1 and V is TRBV4-3; 11 nucleotides agree with TRBD1. The CDR3 covers 16 residues. With 2 bases clipped from V and 7 bases from J, the junction kept 7 bases outside the gene matches. CDR1 and CDR2 from the germline V gene are LGHNA and YSLEER. The CDR3 DNA reads TGCGCCAGCAGCCAATACCCTGGGACAGGGGGAAATGAGCAGTTCTTC. This encodes CASSQYPGTGGNEQFF.